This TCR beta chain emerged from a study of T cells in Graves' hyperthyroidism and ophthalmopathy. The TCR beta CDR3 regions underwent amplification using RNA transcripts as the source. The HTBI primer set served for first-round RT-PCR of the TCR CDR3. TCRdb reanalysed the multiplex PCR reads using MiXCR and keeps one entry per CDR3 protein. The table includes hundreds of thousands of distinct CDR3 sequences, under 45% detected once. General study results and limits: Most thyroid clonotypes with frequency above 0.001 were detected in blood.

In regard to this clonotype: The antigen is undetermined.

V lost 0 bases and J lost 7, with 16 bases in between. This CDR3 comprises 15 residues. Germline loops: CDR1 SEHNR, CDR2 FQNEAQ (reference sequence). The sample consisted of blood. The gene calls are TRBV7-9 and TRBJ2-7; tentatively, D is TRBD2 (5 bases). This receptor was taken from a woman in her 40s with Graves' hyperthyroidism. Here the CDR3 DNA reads TGTGCCAGCAGCTTAGCTTCCCAGAGGGTAGTGGAGCAGTACTTC. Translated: CASSLASQRVVEQYF.